This is a list of T cell receptor beta chains from one sample in a study of cytomegalovirus exposure and HLA in healthy donors. Sequenced by immunoSEQ multiplex PCR; TCRdb stores in-frame clones only, minus some. In all, the sample yields more than 40,000 clones. The sequencing input was PBMCs. Receptor source: a woman aged 40 to 50 in good health and CMV-seronegative. Each CDR3 is given with its conserved first and last residue. The D gene is left open where the match is weak.

TRBD1	TRBV18	TRBJ1-1	TGTGCCAGCTCAACGACAGGGGACGGCACTGAAGCTTTCTTT	CASSTTGDGTEAFF
.	TRBV20-1	TRBJ2-5	TGCGGAGTTTACCTATTGGAGACCCAGTACTTC	CGVYLLETQYF
.	TRBV6-5	TRBJ2-7	TGTGCCAGCAGTTACTCGAGTAGCGAGGACTACGAGCAGTACTTC	CASSYSSSEDYEQYF
.	TRBV4-3	TRBJ1-1	TGCGCCAGCAGCCTCACCGTTGGGCCGGGGACTGAAGCTTTCTTT	CASSLTVGPGTEAFF
.	TRBV18	TRBJ1-2	TGTGCCAGCTCACCGGCCAGGGATAGGGCCTATGGCTACACCTTC	CASSPARDRAYGYTF
TRBD2	TRBV11-3	TRBJ2-7	TGTGCCAGCAGCTTAGTAGCGGGGGGAGAGCAGTACTTC	CASSLVAGGEQYF
TRBD1	TRBV19	TRBJ1-5	TGTGCCAGTAGGCCCGGGACAGGGGCGTATAGCAATCAGCCCCAGCATTTT	CASRPGTGAYSNQPQHF
.	TRBV19	TRBJ1-2	TGTGCCAGTATTACGGCAGGGAACTATGGCTACACCTTC	CASITAGNYGYTF
TRBD1	TRBV28	TRBJ1-1	TGTGCCAGCAGTTTACACAGGGGGGGTGTAACTGAAGCTTTCTTT	CASSLHRGGVTEAFF
.	TRBV28	TRBJ2-7	TGTGCCTCCGGCGGGGCGCTGGACGAGCAGTACTTC	CASGGALDEQYF
.	TRBV28	TRBJ1-3	TGTGCCAGCAGTTTGTGGGCAGACACTGGAAACACCATATATTTT	CASSLWADTGNTIYF
TRBD2	TRBV4-2	TRBJ2-1	TGTGCCAGCAGCAATAGCGGGAGGGGCTCCTACAATGAGCAGTTCTTC	CASSNSGRGSYNEQFF
TRBD2	TRBV11-2	TRBJ2-1	TGTGCCAGCAGCTTAGATATAAGCGGGAGTTCTCAGTTCTTC	CASSLDISGSSQFF
.	TRBV5-1	TRBJ2-3	TGCGCCAGCAGTGCACAGGGCACAGATACGCAGTATTTT	CASSAQGTDTQYF